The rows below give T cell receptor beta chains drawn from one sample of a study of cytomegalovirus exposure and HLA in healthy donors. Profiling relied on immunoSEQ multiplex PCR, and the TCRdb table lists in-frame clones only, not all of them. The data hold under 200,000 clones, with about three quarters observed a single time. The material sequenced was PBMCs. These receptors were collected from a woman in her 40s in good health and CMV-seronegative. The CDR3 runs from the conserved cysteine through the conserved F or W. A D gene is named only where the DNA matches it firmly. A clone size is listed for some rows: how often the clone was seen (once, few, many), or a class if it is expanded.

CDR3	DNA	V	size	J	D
CASSERGGGSYNSPLHF	TGTGCCAGCAGTGAAAGGGGAGGGGGCTCCTATAATTCACCCCTCCACTTT	TRBV6-1	NA	TRBJ1-6	NA
CASSPQGVRYGYTF	TGTGCCAGCAGCCCACAAGGGGTACGTTATGGCTACACCTTC	TRBV6-5	NA	TRBJ1-2	NA
CASSLYRPNTGELFF	TGTGCCAGCAGCCTCTACAGGCCGAACACCGGGGAGCTGTTTTTT	TRBV7-6	NA	TRBJ2-2	NA
CASSVVGTGVETQYF	TGTGCCAGCAGCGTAGTTGGGACAGGGGTAGAGACCCAGTACTTC	TRBV9	NA	TRBJ2-5	TRBD1
CASSQPRTSGGKAGETQYF	TGCGCCAGCAGCCAACCCCGGACTAGCGGGGGGAAGGCTGGAGAGACCCAGTACTTC	TRBV4-1	NA	TRBJ2-5	TRBD2
CASSLYGGQETQYF	TGCGCCAGCAGCTTGTACGGGGGGCAAGAGACCCAGTACTTC	TRBV5-1	NA	TRBJ2-5	TRBD2
CASSWGSERGQYF	TGTGCCAGCAGCTGGGGATCAGAGCGGGGGCAGTACTTC	TRBV11-2	once	TRBJ2-7	TRBD2
CASSELGQGDEKLFF	TGTGCCAGCAGTGAGTTGGGACAGGGGGACGAAAAACTGTTTTTT	TRBV28	many	TRBJ1-4	TRBD1
CASNPRDRVIDTQYF	TGTGCCAGTAACCCCCGGGACAGGGTAATAGATACGCAGTATTTT	TRBV27	NA	TRBJ2-3	TRBD1
CASSYSRTGSTEAFF	TGTGCCAGCAGTTACTCAAGGACAGGGAGCACTGAAGCTTTCTTT	TRBV6-5	few	TRBJ1-1	TRBD1
CASSQAGGGYTDTQYF	TGCGCCAGCAGCCAAGCCGGCGGGGGGTACACAGATACGCAGTATTTT	TRBV4-1	NA	TRBJ2-3	TRBD2
CASSVAGELLGTEAFF	TGTGCCAGCAGTGTCGCAGGGGAACTCTTGGGCACTGAAGCTTTCTTT	TRBV6-1	NA	TRBJ1-1	NA
CASSQSGYEQYF	TGCGCCAGCAGCCAAAGCGGGTACGAGCAGTACTTC	TRBV4-1	NA	TRBJ2-7	NA
CASSQSGVGGEKLFF	TGTGCCAGCAGCCAATCAGGTGTAGGAGGTGAAAAACTGTTTTTT	TRBV16	once	TRBJ1-4	NA
CASSSRQGVYEQYF	TGTGCCAGCAGCAGCCGACAGGGGGTCTACGAGCAGTACTTC	TRBV7-6	NA	TRBJ2-7	TRBD1
CASSIPSSGANVLTF	TGTGCCAGCAGTATCCCCAGCTCTGGGGCCAACGTCCTGACTTTC	TRBV28	once	TRBJ2-6	NA
CATSRSNRVQETQYF	TGTGCCACCAGCAGATCAAACAGGGTTCAAGAGACCCAGTACTTC	TRBV15	NA	TRBJ2-5	NA
CASSRKGQGTYEQYF	TGTGCCAGTTCTAGGAAGGGACAGGGAACCTACGAGCAGTACTTC	TRBV19	once	TRBJ2-7	TRBD1
CASSLGSGMNTEAFF	TGTGCCAGCAGCTTAGGGAGCGGGATGAACACTGAAGCTTTCTTT	TRBV7-9	few	TRBJ1-1	NA
CASSQGLLSSGNTIYF	TGTGCCAGCAGCCAAGGACTCCTGAGCTCTGGAAACACCATATATTTT	TRBV14	NA	TRBJ1-3	NA
CASSRRGGSDNEQFF	TGCGCCAGCAGCCGAAGAGGGGGTTCTGACAATGAGCAGTTCTTC	TRBV4-1	NA	TRBJ2-1	NA
CASSEVITKGLNQPQHF	TGTGCCAGCAGTGAAGTAATCACAAAGGGGCTCAATCAGCCCCAGCATTTT	TRBV6-1	NA	TRBJ1-5	NA
CASSFDRLAGTDTQYF	TGCGCCAGCAGCTTCGATAGACTAGCGGGCACAGATACGCAGTATTTT	TRBV5-1	NA	TRBJ2-3	TRBD2
CASSEITDSYNEQFF	TGTGCCAGCAGTGAAATTACAGATTCCTACAATGAGCAGTTCTTC	TRBV6-1	NA	TRBJ2-1	NA
CASSLGVSQETQYF	TGTGCCAGCAGCTTAGGGGTCAGCCAAGAGACCCAGTACTTC	TRBV5-4	few	TRBJ2-5	NA
CASSLRTTWTGGLGTEAFF	TGTGCCAGCAGCTTGCGTACGACCTGGACAGGGGGTTTAGGCACTGAAGCTTTCTTT	TRBV7-2	NA	TRBJ1-1	TRBD1
CASSWGQADDPTGGYTF	TGTGCCAGCAGTTGGGGGCAGGCGGACGATCCCACGGGGGGCTACACCTTC	TRBV2	NA	TRBJ1-2	NA
CASSWGQNTEAFF	TGTGCCAGCAGTTGGGGACAGAACACTGAAGCTTTCTTT	TRBV6-5	NA	TRBJ1-1	NA
CASSEQVLAGAPQETQYF	TGTGCCAGCAGTGAACAAGTACTAGCGGGGGCCCCGCAAGAGACCCAGTACTTC	TRBV25-1	NA	TRBJ2-5	TRBD2
CASSLTQLAKNIQYF	TGTGCCAGCTCACTAACCCAACTAGCCAAAAACATTCAGTACTTC	TRBV18	NA	TRBJ2-4	NA
CAIKGANQPQHF	TGTGCCATCAAGGGGGCTAATCAGCCCCAGCATTTT	TRBV6-1	NA	TRBJ1-5	TRBD1
CASSIRWGDTEAFF	TGTGCCAGCAGCATCAGATGGGGGGACACTGAAGCTTTCTTT	TRBV2	NA	TRBJ1-1	NA
CASSRQGYGYTF	TGTGCCAGCAGCAGACAGGGTTATGGCTACACCTTC	TRBV6-5	NA	TRBJ1-2	TRBD1
CASSYNTDTQYF	TGTGCCAGCAGCTACAACACAGATACGCAGTATTTT	TRBV11-2	NA	TRBJ2-3	NA
CASSPNTGTEAFF	TGTGCCAGCTCGCCCAACACGGGCACTGAAGCTTTCTTT	TRBV18	once	TRBJ1-1	NA
CASSLGDFSGNTIYF	TGTGCCAGCAGCTTAGGGGACTTCTCTGGAAACACCATATATTTT	TRBV7-9	NA	TRBJ1-3	NA
CASSFTSRGQLNEQFF	TGTGCCAGCAGTTTCACGTCCCGGGGACAGCTCAATGAGCAGTTCTTC	TRBV27	NA	TRBJ2-1	TRBD1
CASSPDRVTMDYTF	TGTGCCAGCAGCCCGGACAGGGTGACTATGGACTACACCTTC	TRBV11-2	NA	TRBJ1-2	TRBD1
CASSFGSSSYNEQFF	TGCGCCAGCAGCTTTGGGAGTAGCTCCTACAATGAGCAGTTCTTC	TRBV5-1	NA	TRBJ2-1	NA
CASSVNQPQHF	TGTGCCAGCAGTGTAAATCAGCCCCAGCATTTT	TRBV6-5	NA	TRBJ1-5	NA
CASSLEVGGTNTEAFF	TGCGCCAGCAGCTTGGAAGTGGGGGGAACGAACACTGAAGCTTTCTTT	TRBV5-1	NA	TRBJ1-1	NA
CASSLVRTANSPLHF	TGTGCCAGCAGCTTAGTCAGGACAGCGAATTCACCCCTCCACTTT	TRBV7-2	NA	TRBJ1-6	NA
CASSLGVETEAFF	TGCGCCAGCAGCTTGGGTGTTGAGACTGAAGCTTTCTTT	TRBV5-1	few	TRBJ1-1	NA
CASSTDRVFQPQHF	TGTGCCAGTAGTACCGACAGGGTATTTCAGCCCCAGCATTTT	TRBV19	NA	TRBJ1-5	TRBD1
CASSFGGYEETQYF	TGTGCCAGTTCTTTCGGGGGTTACGAAGAGACCCAGTACTTC	TRBV19	once	TRBJ2-5	NA
CASSFRNTEAFF	TGTGCCAGCAGCTTCAGGAACACTGAAGCTTTCTTT	TRBV5-4	NA	TRBJ1-1	NA
CASSFRENTDTQYF	TGTGCCAGCAGTTTCCGGGAGAACACAGATACGCAGTATTTT	TRBV28	NA	TRBJ2-3	NA
CASSTRDRVRHEQYF	TGTGCCAGCAGTACCCGGGACAGGGTGAGACACGAGCAGTACTTC	TRBV6-6	NA	TRBJ2-7	TRBD1
CASKFGGEPLNEQYF	TGTGCCAGCAAATTTGGCGGGGAGCCTTTGAACGAGCAGTACTTC	TRBV27	NA	TRBJ2-7	NA
CASSAGITNYGYTF	TGTGCCAGCAGTGCAGGAATCACTAACTATGGCTACACCTTC	TRBV6-5	NA	TRBJ1-2	NA
CASSQSSGTYEQYF	TGCGCCAGCAGTCAATCGTCAGGAACCTACGAGCAGTACTTC	TRBV23-1	once	TRBJ2-7	NA
CASRPWGGAQETQYF	TGTGCCAGCAGACCATGGGGCGGGGCCCAAGAGACCCAGTACTTC	TRBV6-5	NA	TRBJ2-5	NA
CASSLGTGVEGEQFF	TGTGCCAGCAGCTTAGGCACAGGGGTGGAAGGAGAGCAGTTCTTC	TRBV7-8	NA	TRBJ2-1	TRBD1
CASSRQAEGPRYEQYF	TGTGCCAGTAGTCGGCAGGCAGAGGGTCCCCGCTACGAGCAGTACTTC	TRBV19	NA	TRBJ2-7	NA
CATSREGTGTGSSPHGYTF	TGTGCCACCAGCAGAGAGGGAACCGGGACAGGGAGTAGTCCACATGGCTACACCTTC	TRBV15	NA	TRBJ1-2	TRBD1
CASSLAYAGELFF	TGCGCCAGCAGCTTGGCCTATGCCGGGGAGCTGTTTTTT	TRBV5-1	NA	TRBJ2-2	NA
CASSSQDRTFAYNEQFF	TGTGCCAGCAGCTCACAGGACCGAACGTTTGCCTACAATGAGCAGTTCTTC	TRBV11-3	many	TRBJ2-1	NA
CASTGSMNTEAFF	TGTGCCAGCACAGGGTCCATGAACACTGAAGCTTTCTTT	TRBV19	NA	TRBJ1-1	NA